This T cell receptor beta chain was observed in a study of cytomegalovirus exposure and HLA in healthy donors. Study-level points and caveats: The study reported that TCR beta sequences accurately predicted HLA-A and HLA-B alleles in most subjects.

The V and J ends lost 10 bases and 2 bases, in that order; junction bases with no gene match: 8. CDR3 length: 14 residues. Germline CDR1 reads MNHNY; CDR2 reads SVGAGI (reference sequence). Worth noting for this clone: The antigen is undetermined.

Primers included in the PCR were 60 Vbeta and 13 Jbeta primers. Sequencing was performed with immunoSEQ multiplex PCR; in TCRdb, only in-frame clones are kept and a portion is missing. Among about 150,000 clones listed, around 80% were seen once. The material sequenced was PBMCs. The clonotype comes from a man aged 30-40 years in good health and CMV-seronegative. The chain combines TRBV6-6 with TRBJ2-7, with TRBD2 matching 10 bases. The CDR3 is CATSQAGGPYEQYF. The CDR3 nucleotides read TGTGCCACCTCCCAAGCGGGAGGGCCCTACGAGCAGTACTTC.